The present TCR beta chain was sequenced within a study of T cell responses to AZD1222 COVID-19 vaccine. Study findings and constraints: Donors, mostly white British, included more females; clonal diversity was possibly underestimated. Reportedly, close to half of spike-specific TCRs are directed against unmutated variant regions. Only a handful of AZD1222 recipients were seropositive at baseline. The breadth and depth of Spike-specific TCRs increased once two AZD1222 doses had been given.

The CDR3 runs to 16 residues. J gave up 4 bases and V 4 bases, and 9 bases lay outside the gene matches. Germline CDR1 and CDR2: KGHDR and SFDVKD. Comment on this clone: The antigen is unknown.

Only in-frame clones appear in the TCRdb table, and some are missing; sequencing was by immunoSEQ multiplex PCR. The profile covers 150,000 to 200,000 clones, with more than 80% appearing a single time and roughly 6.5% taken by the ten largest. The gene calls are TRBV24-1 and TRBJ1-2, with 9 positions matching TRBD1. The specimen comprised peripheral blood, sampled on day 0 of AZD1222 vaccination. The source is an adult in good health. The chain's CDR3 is CATSDGSATGGYGYTF. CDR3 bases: TGTGCCACCAGTGACGGGTCGGCGACAGGGGGCTATGGCTACACCTTC.